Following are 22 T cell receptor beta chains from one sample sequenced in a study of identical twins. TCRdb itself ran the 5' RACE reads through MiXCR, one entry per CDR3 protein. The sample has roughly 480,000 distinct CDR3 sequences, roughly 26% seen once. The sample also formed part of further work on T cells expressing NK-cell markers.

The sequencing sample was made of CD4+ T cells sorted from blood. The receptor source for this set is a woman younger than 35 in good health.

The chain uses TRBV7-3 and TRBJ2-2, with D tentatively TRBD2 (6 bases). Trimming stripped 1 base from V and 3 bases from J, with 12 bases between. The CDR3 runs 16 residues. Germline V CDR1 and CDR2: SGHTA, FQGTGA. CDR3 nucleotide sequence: TGTGCCAGCAGCTTAATGGGGCGGGGACACACCGGGGAGCTGTTTTTT. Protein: CASSLMGRGHTGELFF. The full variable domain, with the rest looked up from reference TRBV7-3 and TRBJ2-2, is GAGVSQTPSNKVTEKGKYVELRCDPISGHTALYWYRQSLGQGPEFLIYFQGTGAADDSGLPNDRFFAVRPEGSVSTLKIQRTERGDSAVYLCASSLMGRGHTGELFFGEGSRLTVL.

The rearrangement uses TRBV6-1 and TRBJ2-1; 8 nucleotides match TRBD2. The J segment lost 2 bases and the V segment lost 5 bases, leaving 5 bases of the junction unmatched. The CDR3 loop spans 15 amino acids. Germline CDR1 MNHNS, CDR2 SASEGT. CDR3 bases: TGTGCCAGCAGTCCACCGGGACTAGCCTACAATGAGCAGTTCTTC. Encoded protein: CASSPPGLAYNEQFF.

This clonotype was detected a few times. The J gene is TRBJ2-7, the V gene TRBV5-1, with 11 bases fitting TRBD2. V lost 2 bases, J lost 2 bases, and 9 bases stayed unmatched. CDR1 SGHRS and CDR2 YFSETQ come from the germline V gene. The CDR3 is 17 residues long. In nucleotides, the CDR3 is TGCGCCAGCAGCTTTCGAGTGACTAGCGGGAAAACCTACGAGCAGTACTTC. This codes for CASSFRVTSGKTYEQYF.

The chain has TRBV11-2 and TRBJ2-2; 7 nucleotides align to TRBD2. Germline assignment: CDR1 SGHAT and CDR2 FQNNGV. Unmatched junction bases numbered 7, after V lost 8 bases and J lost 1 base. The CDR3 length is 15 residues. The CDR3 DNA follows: TGTGCCAGCGGCATTTGGGGGGGGAACACCGGGGAGCTGTTTTTT. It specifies CASGIWGGNTGELFF.

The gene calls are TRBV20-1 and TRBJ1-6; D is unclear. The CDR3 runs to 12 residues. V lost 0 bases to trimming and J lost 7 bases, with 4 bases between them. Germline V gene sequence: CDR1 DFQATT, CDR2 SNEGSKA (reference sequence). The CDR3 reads CSARDLNSPLHF. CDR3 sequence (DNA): TGCAGTGCTAGAGATTTGAATTCACCCCTCCACTTT.

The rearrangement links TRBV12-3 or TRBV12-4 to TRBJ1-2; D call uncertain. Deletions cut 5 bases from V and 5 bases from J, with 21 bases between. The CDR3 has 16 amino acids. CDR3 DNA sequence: TGTGCCAGCAGTCGTCGGGTACGGCCGGACTCGTATGGCTACACCTTC. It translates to CASSRRVRPDSYGYTF.

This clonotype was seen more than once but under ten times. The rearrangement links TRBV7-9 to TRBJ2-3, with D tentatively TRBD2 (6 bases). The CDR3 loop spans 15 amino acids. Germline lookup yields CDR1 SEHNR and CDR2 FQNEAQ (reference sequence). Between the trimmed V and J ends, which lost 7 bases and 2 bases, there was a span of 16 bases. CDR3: CASTPPGGNTDTQYF. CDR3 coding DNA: TGTGCCAGCACCCCCCCCGGGGGAAACACAGATACGCAGTATTTT.

CDR3 in DNA: TGTGCCAGCAGCCGACTCGGGCTAAACTACGAGCAGTACTTC. Amino acid sequence: CASSRLGLNYEQYF. The V call is TRBV6-1, the J call TRBJ2-7; D gene ambiguous. CDR1 MNHNS and CDR2 SASEGT come from the germline V gene. V shed 6 bases and J shed 3 bases, with 15 bases lying between them. This CDR3 spans 14 amino acids.

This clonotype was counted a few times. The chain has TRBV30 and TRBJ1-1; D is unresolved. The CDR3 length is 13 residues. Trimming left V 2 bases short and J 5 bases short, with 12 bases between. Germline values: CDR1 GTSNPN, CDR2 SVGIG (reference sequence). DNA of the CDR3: TGTGCCTGGAGTCCAAGTGTGGGGACTGAAGCTTTCTTT. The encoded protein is CAWSPSVGTEAFF.

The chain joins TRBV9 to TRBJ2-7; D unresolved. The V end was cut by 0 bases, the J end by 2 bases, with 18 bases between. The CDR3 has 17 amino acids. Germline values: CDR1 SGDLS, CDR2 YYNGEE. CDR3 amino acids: CASSVGPAADPPYEQYF. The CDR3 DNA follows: TGTGCCAGCAGCGTAGGGCCGGCGGCAGACCCCCCCTACGAGCAGTACTTC. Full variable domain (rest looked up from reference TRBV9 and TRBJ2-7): DSGVTQTPKHLITATGQRVTLRCSPRSGDLSVYWYQQSLDQGLQFLIQYYNGEERAKGNILERFSAQQFPDLHSELNLSSLELGDSALYFCASSVGPAADPPYEQYFGPGTRLTVT.

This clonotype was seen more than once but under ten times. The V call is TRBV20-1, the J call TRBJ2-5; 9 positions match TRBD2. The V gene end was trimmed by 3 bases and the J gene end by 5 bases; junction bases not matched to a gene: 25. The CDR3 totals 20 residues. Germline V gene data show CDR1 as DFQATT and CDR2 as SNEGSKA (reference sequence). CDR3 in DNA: TGCAGTGCTAGCCAGAGAGGGGGCACGTTCTCTAGCGGGACTCGGGAGACCCAGTACTTC. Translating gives CSASQRGGTFSSGTRETQYF.

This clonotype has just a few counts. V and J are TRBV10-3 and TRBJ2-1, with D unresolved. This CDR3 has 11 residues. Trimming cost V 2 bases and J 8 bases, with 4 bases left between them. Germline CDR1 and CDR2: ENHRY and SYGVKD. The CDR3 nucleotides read TGTGCCATCAGTGAGATAGATGAGCAGTTCTTC. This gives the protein CAISEIDEQFF.

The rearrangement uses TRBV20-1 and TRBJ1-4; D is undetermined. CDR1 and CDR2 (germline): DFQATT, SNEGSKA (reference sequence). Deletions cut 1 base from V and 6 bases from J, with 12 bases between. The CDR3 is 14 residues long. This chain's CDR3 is CSARVVLFDEKLFF. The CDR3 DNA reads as TGCAGTGCTAGAGTCGTGTTGTTTGATGAAAAACTGTTTTTT.

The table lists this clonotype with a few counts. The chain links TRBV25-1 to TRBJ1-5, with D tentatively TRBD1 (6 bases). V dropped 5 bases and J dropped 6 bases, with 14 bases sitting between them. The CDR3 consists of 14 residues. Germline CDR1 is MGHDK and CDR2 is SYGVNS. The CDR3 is CASSQSTGVQPQHF. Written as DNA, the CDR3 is TGTGCCAGCAGTCAATCGACAGGCGTTCAGCCCCAGCATTTT. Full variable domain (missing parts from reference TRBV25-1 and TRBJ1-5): EADIYQTPRYLVIGTGKKITLECSQTMGHDKMYWYQQDPGMELHLIHYSYGVNSTEKGDLSSESTVSRIRTEHFPLTLESARPSHTSQYLCASSQSTGVQPQHFGDGTRLSIL.

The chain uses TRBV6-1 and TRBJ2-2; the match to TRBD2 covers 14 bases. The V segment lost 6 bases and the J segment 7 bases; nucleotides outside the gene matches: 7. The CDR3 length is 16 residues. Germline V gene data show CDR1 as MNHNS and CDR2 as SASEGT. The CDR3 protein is CASSPRLAGGSGELFF. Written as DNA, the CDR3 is TGTGCCAGCAGCCCGAGACTAGCGGGGGGGAGCGGGGAGCTGTTTTTT.

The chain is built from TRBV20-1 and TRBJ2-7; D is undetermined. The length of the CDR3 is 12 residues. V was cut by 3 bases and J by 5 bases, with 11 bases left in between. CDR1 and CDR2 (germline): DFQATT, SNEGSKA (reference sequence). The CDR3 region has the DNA TGCAGTGCTAGTCGTCCGATGGACGAGCAGTACTTC. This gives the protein CSASRPMDEQYF.

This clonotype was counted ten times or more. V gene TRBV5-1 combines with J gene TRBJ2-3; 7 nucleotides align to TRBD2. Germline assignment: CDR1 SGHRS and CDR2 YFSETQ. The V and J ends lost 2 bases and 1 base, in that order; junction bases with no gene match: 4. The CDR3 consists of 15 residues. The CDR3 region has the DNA TGCGCCAGCAGCTTTGGTAGCGGGCGCACAGATACGCAGTATTTT. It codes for CASSFGSGRTDTQYF.

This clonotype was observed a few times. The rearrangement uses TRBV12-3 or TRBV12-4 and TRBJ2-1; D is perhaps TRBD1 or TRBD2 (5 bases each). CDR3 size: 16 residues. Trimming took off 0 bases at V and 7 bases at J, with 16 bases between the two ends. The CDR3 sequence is CASSLAAGSYRNEQFF. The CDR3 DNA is TGTGCCAGCAGTTTAGCGGCAGGGAGTTACCGGAATGAGCAGTTCTTC.

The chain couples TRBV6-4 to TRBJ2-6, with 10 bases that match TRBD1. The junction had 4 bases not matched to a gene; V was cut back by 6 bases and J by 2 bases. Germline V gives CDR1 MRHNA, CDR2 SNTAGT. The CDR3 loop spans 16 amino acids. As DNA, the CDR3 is TGTGCCAGCAGCGCGGACAGGGGGACTGGGGCCAACGTCCTGACTTTC. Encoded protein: CASSADRGTGANVLTF.

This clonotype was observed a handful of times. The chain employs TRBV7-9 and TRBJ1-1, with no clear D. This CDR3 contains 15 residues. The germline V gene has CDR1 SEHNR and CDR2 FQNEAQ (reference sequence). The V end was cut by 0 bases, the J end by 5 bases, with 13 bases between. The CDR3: CASSLANWTRTEAFF. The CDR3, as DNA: TGTGCCAGCAGCTTAGCTAATTGGACGAGGACTGAAGCTTTCTTT. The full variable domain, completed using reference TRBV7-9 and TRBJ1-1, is DTGVSQNPRHKITKRGQNVTFRCDPISEHNRLYWYRQTLGQGPEFLTYFQNEAQLEKSRLLSDRFSAERPKGSFSTLEIQRTEQGDSAMYLCASSLANWTRTEAFFGQGTRLTVV.

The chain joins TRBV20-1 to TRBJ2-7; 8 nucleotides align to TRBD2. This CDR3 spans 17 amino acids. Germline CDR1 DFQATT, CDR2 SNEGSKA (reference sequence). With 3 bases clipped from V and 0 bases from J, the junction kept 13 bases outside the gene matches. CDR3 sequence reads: CSASDPLFREGSYEQYF. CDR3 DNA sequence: TGCAGTGCTAGTGACCCCTTATTTCGGGAGGGCTCCTACGAGCAGTACTTC.

The CDR3 coding sequence is TGTGCCAGCAGCGTCTGGCGGGCGAGCTCCTACAATGAGCAGTTCTTC. Protein product: CASSVWRASSYNEQFF. This chain links TRBV9 with TRBJ2-1, with D perhaps TRBD2 (5 bases). The V end lost 2 bases, the J end lost 0 bases, and 12 bases lay between the germline ends. CDR3 length: 16 residues. CDR1 is SGDLS, CDR2 YYNGEE, per germline. The variable domain in full, with the rest retrieved from reference TRBV9 and TRBJ2-1, is DSGVTQTPKHLITATGQRVTLRCSPRSGDLSVYWYQQSLDQGLQFLIQYYNGEERAKGNILERFSAQQFPDLHSELNLSSLELGDSALYFCASSVWRASSYNEQFFGPGTRLTVL.